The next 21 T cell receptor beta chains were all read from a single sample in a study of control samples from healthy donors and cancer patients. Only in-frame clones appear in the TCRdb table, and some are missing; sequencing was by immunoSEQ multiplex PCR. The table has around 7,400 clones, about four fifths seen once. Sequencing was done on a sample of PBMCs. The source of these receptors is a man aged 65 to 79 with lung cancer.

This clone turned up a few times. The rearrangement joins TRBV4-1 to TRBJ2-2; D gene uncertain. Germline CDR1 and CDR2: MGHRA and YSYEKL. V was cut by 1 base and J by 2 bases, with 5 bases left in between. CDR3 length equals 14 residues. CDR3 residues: CASSQAGNTGELFF. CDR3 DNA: TGCGCCAGCAGCCAAGCCGGTAACACCGGGGAGCTGTTTTTT.

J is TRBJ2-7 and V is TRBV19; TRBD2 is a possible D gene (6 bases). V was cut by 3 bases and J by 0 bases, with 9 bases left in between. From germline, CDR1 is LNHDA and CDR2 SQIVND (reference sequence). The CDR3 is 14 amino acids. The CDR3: CASSIGSGSYEQYF. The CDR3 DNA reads TGTGCCAGTAGTATCGGGAGCGGCTCCTACGAGCAGTACTTC. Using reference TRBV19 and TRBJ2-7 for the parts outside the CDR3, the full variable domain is DGGITQSPKYLFRKEGQNVTLSCEQNLNHDAMYWYRQDPGQGLRLIYYSQIVNDFQKGDIAEGYSVSREKKESFPLTVTSAQKNPTAFYLCASSIGSGSYEQYFGPGTRLTVT.

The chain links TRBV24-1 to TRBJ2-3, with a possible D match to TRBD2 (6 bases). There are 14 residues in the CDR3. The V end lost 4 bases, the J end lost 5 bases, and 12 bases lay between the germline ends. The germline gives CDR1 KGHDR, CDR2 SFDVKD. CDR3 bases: TGTGCCACCAGTGAACGACTAGTCGTAGATACGCAGTATTTT. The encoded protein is CATSERLVVDTQYF.

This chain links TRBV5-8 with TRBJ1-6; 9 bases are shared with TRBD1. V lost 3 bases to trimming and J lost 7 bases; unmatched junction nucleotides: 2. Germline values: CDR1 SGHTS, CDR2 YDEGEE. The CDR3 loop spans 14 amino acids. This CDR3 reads CASSSGTGNSPLHF. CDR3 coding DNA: TGTGCCAGCAGCTCCGGGACAGGGAATTCACCCCTCCACTTT.

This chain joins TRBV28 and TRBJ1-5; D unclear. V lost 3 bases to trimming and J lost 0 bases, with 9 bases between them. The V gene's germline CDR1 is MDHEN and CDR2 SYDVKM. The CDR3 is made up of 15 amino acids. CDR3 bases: TGTGCCAGCAGTTTCGGGTTTTTTAGCAATCAGCCCCAGCATTTT. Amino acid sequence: CASSFGFFSNQPQHF.

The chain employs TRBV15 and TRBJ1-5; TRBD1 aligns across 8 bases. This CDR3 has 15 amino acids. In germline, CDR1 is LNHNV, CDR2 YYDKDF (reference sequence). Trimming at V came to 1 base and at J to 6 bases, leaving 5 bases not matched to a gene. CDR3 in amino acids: CATSRAQGATQPQHF. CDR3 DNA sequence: TGTGCCACCAGCAGAGCTCAGGGGGCAACTCAGCCCCAGCATTTT.

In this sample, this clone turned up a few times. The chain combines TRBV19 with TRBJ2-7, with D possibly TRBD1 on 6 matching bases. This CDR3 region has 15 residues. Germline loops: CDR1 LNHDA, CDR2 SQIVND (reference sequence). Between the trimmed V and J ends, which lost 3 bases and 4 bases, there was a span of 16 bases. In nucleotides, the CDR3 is TGTGCCAGTAGTATGGGGGCCCCCCCCTCATACGAGCAGTACTTC. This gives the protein CASSMGAPPSYEQYF.

CDR3 coding DNA: TGTGCCAGCAGTATAGGGGATGGAGGATGGACCCAGTACTTC. It is translated as CASSIGDGGWTQYF. This chain joins TRBV6-2 or TRBV6-3 and TRBJ2-5, with D perhaps being TRBD1 or TRBD2 (5 bases each). CDR1 is MNHEY and CDR2 is SVGEGT in the germline V gene. The CDR3 runs 14 residues. The ends were cut back, 5 bases at V and 7 bases at J, with 17 bases in the middle.

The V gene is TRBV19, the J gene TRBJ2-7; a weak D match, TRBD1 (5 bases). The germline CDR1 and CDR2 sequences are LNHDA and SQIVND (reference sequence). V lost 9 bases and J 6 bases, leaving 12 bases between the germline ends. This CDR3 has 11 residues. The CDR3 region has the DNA TGTGCCAGCGGACAAGGGATCGAGCAGTACTTC. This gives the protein CASGQGIEQYF.

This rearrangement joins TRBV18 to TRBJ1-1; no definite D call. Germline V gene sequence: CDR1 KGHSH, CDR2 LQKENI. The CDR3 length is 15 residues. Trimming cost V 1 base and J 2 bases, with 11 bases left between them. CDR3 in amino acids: CASSPQLASNTEAFF. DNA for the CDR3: TGTGCCAGCTCACCACAATTAGCTAGCAACACTGAAGCTTTCTTT.

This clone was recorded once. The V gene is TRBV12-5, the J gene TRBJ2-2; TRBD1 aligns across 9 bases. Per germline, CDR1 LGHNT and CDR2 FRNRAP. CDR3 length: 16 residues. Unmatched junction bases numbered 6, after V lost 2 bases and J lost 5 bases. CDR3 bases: TGTGCTAGTGGTTTGTCCACCGGGACAGGGACCGGGGAGCTGTTTTTT. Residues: CASGLSTGTGTGELFF.

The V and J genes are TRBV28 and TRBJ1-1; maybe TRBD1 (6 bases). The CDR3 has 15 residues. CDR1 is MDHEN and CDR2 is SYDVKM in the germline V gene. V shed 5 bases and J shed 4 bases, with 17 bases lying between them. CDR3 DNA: TGTGCCAGCAGTGAAATACAGGGTTTAGGCACTGAAGCTTTCTTT. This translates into CASSEIQGLGTEAFF.

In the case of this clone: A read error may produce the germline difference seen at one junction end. The CDR3 region has the DNA TGCGCCAGCAGTGAGAATAGCCATCAGCCCCAGCATTTT. This encodes CASSENSHQPQHF. This chain uses TRBV10-2 with TRBJ1-5; D remains unclear. Germline-derived CDR1 and CDR2 are WSHSY and SAAADI. The CDR3 totals 13 residues.

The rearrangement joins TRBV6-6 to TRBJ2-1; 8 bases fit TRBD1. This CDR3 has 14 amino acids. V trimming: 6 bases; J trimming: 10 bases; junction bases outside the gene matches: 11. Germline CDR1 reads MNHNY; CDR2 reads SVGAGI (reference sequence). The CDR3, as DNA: TGTGCCAGCAGAGCACCGGGACAGGCATCCGAGCAGTTCTTC. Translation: CASRAPGQASEQFF.

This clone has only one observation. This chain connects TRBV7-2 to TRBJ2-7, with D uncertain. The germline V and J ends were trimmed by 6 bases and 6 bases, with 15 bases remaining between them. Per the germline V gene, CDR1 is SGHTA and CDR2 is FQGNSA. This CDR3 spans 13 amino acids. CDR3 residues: CASRLSGRGEQYF. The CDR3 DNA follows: TGTGCCAGCAGACTTTCCGGTCGAGGCGAGCAGTACTTC.

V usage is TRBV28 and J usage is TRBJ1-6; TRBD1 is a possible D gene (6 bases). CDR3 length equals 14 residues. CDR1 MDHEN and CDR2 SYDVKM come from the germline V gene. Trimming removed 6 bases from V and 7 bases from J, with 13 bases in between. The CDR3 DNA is TGTGCCAGCAGACCAGGGGATACGAATTCACCCCTCCACTTT. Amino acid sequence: CASRPGDTNSPLHF.

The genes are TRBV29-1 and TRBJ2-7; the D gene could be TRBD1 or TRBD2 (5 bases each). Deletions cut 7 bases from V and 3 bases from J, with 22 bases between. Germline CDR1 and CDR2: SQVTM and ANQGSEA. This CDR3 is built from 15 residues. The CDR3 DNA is TGCAGCGCGATTTCTAACCACCGGGACGGCTACGAGCAGTACTTC. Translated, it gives CSAISNHRDGYEQYF.

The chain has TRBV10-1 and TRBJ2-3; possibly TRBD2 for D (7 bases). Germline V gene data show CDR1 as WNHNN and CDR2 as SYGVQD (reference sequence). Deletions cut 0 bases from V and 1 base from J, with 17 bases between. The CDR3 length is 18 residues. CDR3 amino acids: CASSESKRRGGGTDTQYF. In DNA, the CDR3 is TGCGCCAGCAGTGAGTCTAAGAGGAGAGGGGGGGGCACAGATACGCAGTATTTT.

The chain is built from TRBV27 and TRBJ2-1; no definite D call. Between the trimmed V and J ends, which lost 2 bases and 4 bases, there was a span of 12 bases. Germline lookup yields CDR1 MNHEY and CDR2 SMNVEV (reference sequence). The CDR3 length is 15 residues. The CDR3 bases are TGTGCCAGCAGTTTAGAAACCCTTCCTTACAATGAGCAGTTCTTC. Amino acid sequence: CASSLETLPYNEQFF.

The chain's CDR3 is CASSPRGNTEAFF. As DNA, the CDR3 is TGTGCCAGCAGCCCCCGGGGGAACACTGAAGCTTTCTTT. The genes are TRBV9 and TRBJ1-1; no reliable D call. Per germline, CDR1 SGDLS and CDR2 YYNGEE. The CDR3 contains 13 residues. The ends were cut back, 4 bases at V and 1 base at J, with 8 bases in the middle.

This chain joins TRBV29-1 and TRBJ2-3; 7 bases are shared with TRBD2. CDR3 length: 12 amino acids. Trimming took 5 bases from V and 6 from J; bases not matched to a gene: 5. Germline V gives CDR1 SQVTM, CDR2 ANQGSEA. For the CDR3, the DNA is TGCAGCGTTCGGGGGGAAGGGGATACGCAGTATTTT. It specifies CSVRGEGDTQYF.